A selection of T cell receptor beta chains follows, all from one sample in a study of blood T cell repertoires in COVID-19. Here immunoSEQ multiplex PCR was the method, and the copy in TCRdb shows in-frame clones only, minus some. The table shows about 150,000 clones, with 80% to 90% occurring only once. Specimen: peripheral blood. The receptors come from a woman aged 70-85 years with acute or convalescent COVID-19. CDR3s include the opening cysteine and the closing phenylalanine or tryptophan. D genes are given only for firm matches. The listing skips clone size in some rows; elsewhere it reads once, few, many or a size class.

v_call	clone_size	j_call	d_call	cdr3_nt	cdr3_aa
TRBV19	.	TRBJ2-1	TRBD1	TGTGCCAGTAGCCTGGGACAGGGGCGAAACAATGAGCAGTTCTTC	CASSLGQGRNNEQFF
TRBV7-8	.	TRBJ1-6	.	TGTGCCAGCAGCTTAGCCTTCGCTGGGGGCGATTCACCCCTCCACTTT	CASSLAFAGGDSPLHF
TRBV19	.	TRBJ1-3	TRBD1	TGTGCCAGTAGTGATACGGGACAGGCTGGAAACACCATATATTTT	CASSDTGQAGNTIYF
TRBV5-1	.	TRBJ2-2	TRBD1	TGCGCCAGCAGCTTCAACCCAGGGGGGAACACCGGGGAGCTGTTTTTT	CASSFNPGGNTGELFF
TRBV30	.	TRBJ1-3	.	TGTGCCTGGAGTGGGAGAGCTGGAAACACCATATATTTT	CAWSGRAGNTIYF
TRBV5-1	.	TRBJ1-6	TRBD1	TGCGCCAGCAGCGTTCGACAGGGGAGTGATAATTCACCCCTCCACTTT	CASSVRQGSDNSPLHF
TRBV5-8	once	TRBJ1-4	.	TGTGCCAGCAGCTTGGAAGGGGGTGCAGCTAATGAAAAACTGTTTTTT	CASSLEGGAANEKLFF
TRBV6-2/TRBV6-3	.	TRBJ2-6	.	TGTGCCAGCAGTTACACAGGGTCTGGGGCCAACGTCCTGACTTTC	CASSYTGSGANVLTF
TRBV10-1	once	TRBJ2-3	TRBD2	TGCGCCAGCATTTGTCGTCGGCCAAAGCGGGAGGAGTCCACAGATACGCAGTATTTT	CASICRRPKREESTDTQYF
TRBV10-2	.	TRBJ2-6	.	TGCGCCAGCGGTTATCCGGTTACTGGGGCCAACGTCCTGACTTTC	CASGYPVTGANVLTF
TRBV7-2	few	TRBJ1-4	.	TGTGCCAGCAGCTTCAGGGACTTTGCAACTAATGAAAAACTGTTTTTT	CASSFRDFATNEKLFF
TRBV9	.	TRBJ2-2	TRBD2	TGTGCCAGCAGCGTAGTGACTAGCGGGAACACCGGGGAGCTGTTTTTT	CASSVVTSGNTGELFF
TRBV7-9	.	TRBJ2-7	.	TGTGCCAGCAGCTTCGGTTTTTACGAGCAGTACTTC	CASSFGFYEQYF